The T cell receptor (beta chain) described here comes from a study of CD8 T cells in ankylosing spondylitis. Overall study findings and caveats: Previously reported in reactive arthritis synovial fluid and blood were some of the motif variants. Clones linked to disease were reported to show significant enrichment in matched ankylosing spondylitis synovial fluid.

Germline V CDR1 and CDR2: MNHNS, SASEGT. The CDR3 extends over 16 amino acids. V was cut by 7 bases and J by 0 bases, with 16 bases left in between. This clonotype has a handful of counts. Its antigen is as yet unknown. TCRdb re-derived calls from the 5' RACE reads in MiXCR, one entry per CDR3 protein. The data contain around 280,000 distinct CDR3 sequences, roughly 20% of them singletons. The chain combines TRBV6-1 with TRBJ1-3; D is ambiguous. What was sequenced was blood, either unsorted or a sorted T cell fraction (not recorded which). The sequence came from a male donor with ankylosing spondylitis or in good health (not recorded which). Here the CDR3 DNA reads TGTGCCAGCATCCACCACCGGGAACCCTCTGGAAACACCATATATTTT. Encoded protein: CASIHHREPSGNTIYF.